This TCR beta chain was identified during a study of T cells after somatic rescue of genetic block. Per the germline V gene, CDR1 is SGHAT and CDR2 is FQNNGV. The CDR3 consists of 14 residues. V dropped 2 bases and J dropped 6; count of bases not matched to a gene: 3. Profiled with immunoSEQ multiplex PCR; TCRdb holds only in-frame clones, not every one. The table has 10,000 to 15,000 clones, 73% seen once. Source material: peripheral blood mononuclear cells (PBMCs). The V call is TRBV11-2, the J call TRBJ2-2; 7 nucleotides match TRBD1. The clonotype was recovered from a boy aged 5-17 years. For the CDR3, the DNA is TGTGCCAGCAGCTTATCGACAGGGCCCGGGGAGCTGTTTTTT. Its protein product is CASSLSTGPGELFF.